This T cell receptor beta chain was recorded in a study of radiation and T cells in renal cell carcinoma. Clones were sequenced by immunoSEQ multiplex PCR, and TCRdb holds only the in-frame ones, with some missing. The sample yields just over 150,000 clones, about 87% seen once. CDR1 is SEHNR and CDR2 is FQNEAQ in the germline V gene (reference sequence). CDR3 size: 14 residues. V was shortened by 5 bases and J by 8 bases, with 18 bases between the two germline ends. Time point of the sample: blood 2 weeks post-SBRT. Treatment indicated: 15 Gy SBRT to primary tumor, nephrectomy 4 weeks later. This specimen was blood, taken from a patient whose treatment included radiotherapy and nephrectomy. The rearrangement links TRBV7-9 to TRBJ1-2, with D unclear. The origin of this receptor is a woman aged 45-59 years with renal cell carcinoma. CDR3 in amino acids: CASSIPTGGHGYTF. The CDR3 DNA is TGTGCCAGCAGCATACCAACGGGTGGGCACGGCTACACCTTC.